These T cell receptor beta chains were read from a single sample in a study of CD8 T cells in Susac syndrome. TCRdb itself ran the immunoSEQ multiplex PCR reads through MiXCR, one entry per CDR3 protein. Of some 95,000 distinct CDR3 sequences in the sample, over 80% were seen once. The sequencing input was CD8+ T cells from PBMCs. The receptors were sampled from a human donor in good health. CDR3s include the opening cysteine and the closing phenylalanine or tryptophan. The D gene is left open where the match is weak. Clone size, where shown, is once, few, many, or a class for clones that have expanded.

NA	NA	TRBJ1-1	TRBV5-1	TGCGCCAGCAGCTTCAAACAGGGCATGAACACTGAAGCTTTCTTT	CASSFKQGMNTEAFF
NA	NA	TRBJ2-4	TRBV2	TGTGCCAGCGGCCCTCCCCCTACCCGCGAAAACATTCAGTACTTC	CASGPPPTRENIQYF
NA	NA	TRBJ2-5	TRBV6-7	TGTGCCAGCACGTCCCCCACTCTAGCAGGCCCCCAAGAGACCCAGTACTTC	CASTSPTLAGPQETQYF
NA	NA	TRBJ2-1	TRBV9	TGTGCCAGCAGCGTAGATGTCAAGGCCCAGTTCTTC	CASSVDVKAQFF
NA	NA	TRBJ1-1	TRBV10-3	TGTGCCATCAGTGACAGGGCCACTGAAGCTTTCTTT	CAISDRATEAFF
NA	NA	TRBJ2-1	TRBV20-1	TGCAGTGCTAACCGGGGGAACAATGAGCAGTTCTTC	CSANRGNNEQFF
NA	TRBD2	TRBJ2-3	TRBV6-6	TGTGCCAGCAGTTTCCTAGCGGGGGGTAATACAGATACGCAGTATTTT	CASSFLAGGNTDTQYF
NA	TRBD1	TRBJ2-7	TRBV9	TGTGCCAGCAGCGCCGGGACAGAGAAGTACGAGCAGTACTTC	CASSAGTEKYEQYF
once	TRBD1	TRBJ1-6	TRBV7-8	TGTGCCAGCAGCTCAACAGGGGGCCCTTATAATTCACCCCTCCACTTT	CASSSTGGPYNSPLHF
few	NA	TRBJ1-1	TRBV19	TGTGCCAGTAGTTGGACCACTGAAGCTTTCTTT	CASSWTTEAFF
NA	NA	TRBJ1-2	TRBV20-1	TGCAGTGCTAGCTCAATCAGGGTCTATGGCTACACCTTC	CSASSIRVYGYTF
NA	TRBD2	TRBJ2-7	TRBV7-6	TGTGCCAGCAGGGAAGCGGGGTCCTACGAGCAGTACTTC	CASREAGSYEQYF
NA	TRBD2	TRBJ2-5	TRBV2	TGTGCCAGCAGTGGGCTCGTAGCGGGGGACATCCAAGAGACCCAGTACTTC	CASSGLVAGDIQETQYF
NA	NA	TRBJ2-7	TRBV4-1	TGCGCCAGCAGCCAAGAGGGGCACGAGCAGTACTTC	CASSQEGHEQYF
once	NA	TRBJ2-7	TRBV7-2	TGTGCCAGCAGCTTCTCGCTTCGCGAGCAGTACTTC	CASSFSLREQYF
NA	TRBD1	TRBJ1-6	TRBV7-8	TGTGCCAGCAGCTGGGTGTCCGGGGACAGCTCCTATAATTCACCCCTCCACTTT	CASSWVSGDSSYNSPLHF
NA	NA	TRBJ2-5	TRBV7-9	TGTGCCAGCAGCTCCCAGGGAGTGGTTAGGGAGACCCAGTACTTC	CASSSQGVVRETQYF
NA	NA	TRBJ1-2	TRBV20-1	TGCAGTGCTAGAGCCCTTCCAGGGTTGGAGGGCTACACCTTC	CSARALPGLEGYTF
NA	TRBD1	TRBJ1-3	TRBV14	TGTGCCAGCAGCCAGACGGGACAGGGGTACGGAAACACCATATATTTT	CASSQTGQGYGNTIYF
NA	NA	TRBJ2-5	TRBV6-5	TGTGCCAGCAGTTACTCGGCCAGGCGTGGGGAGACCCAGTACTTC	CASSYSARRGETQYF
NA	NA	TRBJ2-7	TRBV6-6	TGTGCCAGCAGTTACAGTGGGGGAGACTACGAGCAGTACTTC	CASSYSGGDYEQYF
NA	TRBD1	TRBJ1-1	TRBV19	TGTGCCAGTAGTACTCGGACAGGGGGCGCATCGAACACTGAAGCTTTCTTT	CASSTRTGGASNTEAFF
once	TRBD2	TRBJ2-3	TRBV7-9	TGTGCCAGCAGCTTGCCAGCGGGGGGCTACTCTAGCACAGATACGCAGTATTTT	CASSLPAGGYSSTDTQYF
NA	TRBD2	TRBJ2-1	TRBV4-2	TGTGCCAGCAGCCGAATAAAACTAGCGGGGGGTGGTGAGCAGTTCTTC	CASSRIKLAGGGEQFF
NA	NA	TRBJ1-6	TRBV6-5	TGTGCCAGCAGTTACATCTCCTATAATTCACCCCTCCACTTT	CASSYISYNSPLHF
NA	NA	TRBJ2-7	TRBV29-1	TGCAGCGACGGGGTGCCGACAGGAACCTCCTACGAGCAGTACTTC	CSDGVPTGTSYEQYF
NA	NA	TRBJ1-2	TRBV29-1	TGCAGCGCCCGAGGGGCGCGAGGCTACACCTTC	CSARGARGYTF
NA	NA	TRBJ2-5	TRBV14	TGTGCCAGCAGCCACGATCATCCATCCTCTGGAGAGACCCAGTACTTC	CASSHDHPSSGETQYF
once	NA	TRBJ2-1	TRBV29-1	TGCAGCGTCCCGACTTTCTCCTACAATGAGCAGTTCTTC	CSVPTFSYNEQFF
NA	NA	TRBJ2-1	TRBV6-5	TGTGCCAGCAGCCGCACCACCGGAAATGAGCAGTTCTTC	CASSRTTGNEQFF
NA	NA	TRBJ2-1	TRBV13	TGTGCCAGCAGCTTAGATTTATATCGGGGGAACTCCTACAATGAGCAGTTCTTC	CASSLDLYRGNSYNEQFF
NA	NA	TRBJ2-1	TRBV3-1	TGTGCCAGCAGCCAAGTGGGGGGCCCGTACAATGAGCAGTTCTTC	CASSQVGGPYNEQFF
NA	TRBD1	TRBJ2-2	TRBV3-1	TGTGCCAGCAGCCAAGATTTCGCTGACAGGGCCCGCACCGGGGAGCTGTTTTTT	CASSQDFADRARTGELFF
once	NA	TRBJ2-7	TRBV7-9	TGTGCCAGCAGCGCACTGGCGGGGAGCTCCTACGAGCAGTACTTC	CASSALAGSSYEQYF
NA	NA	TRBJ1-1	TRBV30	TGTGCCTGGAGTTCCCCGGGACGGCCGGGCACTGAAGCTTTCTTT	CAWSSPGRPGTEAFF
NA	TRBD1	TRBJ2-5	TRBV27	TGTGCCAGCAGCGGTGGGACAGGGGGAGAGACCCAGTACTTC	CASSGGTGGETQYF
NA	NA	TRBJ2-2	TRBV9	TGTGCCAGCAGAGGGGAAGGGGACACCGGGGAGCTGTTTTTT	CASRGEGDTGELFF
NA	NA	TRBJ1-2	TRBV27	TGTGCCAGCAGCAAGGGGGGGGGCTATGGCTACACCTTC	CASSKGGGYGYTF
NA	NA	TRBJ1-2	TRBV29-1	TGCAGCGTCCGGCCGGCCGGACAACCTTTTAACTATGGCTACACCTTC	CSVRPAGQPFNYGYTF
NA	NA	TRBJ2-7	TRBV7-8	TGTGCCAGCAGCCTAGCTTGGGTAATGAGCTCCTACGAGCAGTACTTC	CASSLAWVMSSYEQYF
NA	TRBD2	TRBJ2-1	TRBV6-5	TGTGCCAGCAGTTACGCAGCGGGGTCCTACAATGAGCAGTTCTTC	CASSYAAGSYNEQFF
NA	NA	TRBJ1-1	TRBV10-3	TGTGCCATCAGCCCGGTGTCGTCATTTGAAGCTTTCTTT	CAISPVSSFEAFF
NA	TRBD1	TRBJ1-2	TRBV29-1	TGCAGCGTTTGGGACAGGGACTATGGCTACACCTTC	CSVWDRDYGYTF